This T cell receptor (beta chain) appears in the sequencing data of a study of T cells in Graves' hyperthyroidism and ophthalmopathy. Amplification of TCR beta CDR3 regions used RNA as the template. A set of HTBI primers served as the primers for a first-round RT-PCR of the TCR CDR3. TCRdb re-called the multiplex PCR reads with MiXCR, one entry per CDR3 protein. This sample carries roughly 700,000 distinct CDR3 sequences, 17% of them seen once, and the ten largest clones take roughly 16%. This clonotype came up a few times. The V and J ends lost 3 bases and 6 bases, in that order; junction bases with no gene match: 5. This CDR3 region has 14 residues. Germline assignment: CDR1 MDHEN and CDR2 SYDVKM.

The receptor was isolated from a man in his fifties or sixties with Graves' hyperthyroidism. This sequence joins TRBV28 and TRBJ1-5, with 7 bases that match TRBD1. The sequenced sample consisted of blood. The DNA of the CDR3 is TGTGCCAGCAGTTTGGTACAGGGGTTTCAGCCCCAGCATTTT. Protein product: CASSLVQGFQPQHF. Drawing the rest from reference TRBV28 and TRBJ1-5, the complete variable domain is DVKVTQSSRYLVKRTGEKVFLECVQDMDHENMFWYRQDPGLGLRLIYFSYDVKMKEKGDIPEGYSVSREKKERFSLILESASTNQTSMYLCASSLVQGFQPQHFGDGTRLSIL.